Shown below are 22 T cell receptor beta chains from a single sample sequenced in a study of Graves' ophthalmopathy and Graves' hyperthyroidism. The authors amplified TCR beta CDR3 regions from RNA transcripts. HTBI-primed RT-PCR formed the first round, and a multiplex PCR formed the second. TCRdb re-analysed the multiplex PCR reads in MiXCR, keeping a single row per CDR3 protein. The sample shows about 400,000 distinct CDR3 sequences, 20% to 25% of them seen only once. Material: peripheral blood. These receptor sequences come from a young woman with stable Graves' hyperthyroidism.

The V and J genes are TRBV27 and TRBJ1-6; 7 bases agree with TRBD1. The CDR3 loop spans 16 amino acids. Trimming cost V 2 bases and J 7 bases; bases outside gene matches: 8. Germline lookup yields CDR1 MNHEY and CDR2 SMNVEV (reference sequence). The CDR3 is CASSLRTQGRNSPLHF. CDR3 coding DNA: TGTGCCAGCAGTTTACGGACACAGGGGCGGAATTCACCCCTCCACTTT.

With respect to this clonotype: This may be a read error: a much more frequent sequence differs by one nucleotide. This sequence joins TRBV11-3 and TRBJ2-2; no clear D gene. Germline CDR1 SGHNT, CDR2 YENEEA. This CDR3 region has 14 residues. The germline V and J ends were trimmed by 4 bases and 1 base, with 7 bases remaining between them. The CDR3 protein is CASSSARNTGELFF. The CDR3 DNA is TGTGCCAGCAGCTCCGCCAGGAACACCGGGGAGCTGTTTTTT.

This clonotype was detected many times. CDR3 nucleotide sequence: TGCAGCGTTGAAGGACAGGGCCTGGGGTATGGCTACACCTTC. Translation gives CSVEGQGLGYGYTF. J is TRBJ1-2 and V is TRBV29-1, with TRBD1 identical over 7 bases. This CDR3 is built from 14 residues. J gave up 5 bases and V 1 base, and 7 bases lay outside the gene matches. Germline CDR1 reads SQVTM; CDR2 reads ANQGSEA.

This clonotype was observed many times. The chain is built from TRBV5-1 and TRBJ2-7; 9 bases are a match to TRBD1. The V gene end was trimmed by 4 bases and the J gene end by 1 base; junction bases not matched to a gene: 6. The CDR3 has 15 amino acids. The germline V gene has CDR1 SGHRS and CDR2 YFSETQ. In nucleotides, the CDR3 is TGCGCCAGCAGCCCGACGGGACAGGGTTCCTACGAGCAGTACTTC. Its protein product is CASSPTGQGSYEQYF.

This clonotype was observed at least ten times. V and J are TRBV5-1 and TRBJ1-1; D possibly corresponds to TRBD1 (6 bases). Trimming shortened V by 5 bases and J by 4 bases, and 15 bases separated the two germline ends. The CDR3 totals 14 residues. In germline, CDR1 is SGHRS, CDR2 YFSETQ. The CDR3 bases are TGCGCCAGCAGAGCCCCGACAGGTATCACTGAAGCTTTCTTT. It codes for CASRAPTGITEAFF.

The rearrangement links TRBV12-3 or TRBV12-4 to TRBJ2-5; 8 nucleotides align to TRBD2. CDR3 size: 15 residues. Germline trimming cut 5 bases from V and 4 bases from J; bases unmatched to any gene: 9. Here the CDR3 reads CASSHQRGRGETQYF. The CDR3 DNA is TGTGCCAGCAGTCATCAGCGGGGGAGGGGAGAGACCCAGTACTTC.

The rearrangement joins TRBV6-1 to TRBJ1-3; the match to TRBD1 covers 7 bases. Germline-derived CDR1 and CDR2 are MNHNS and SASEGT. The trim removed 10 bases at V and 3 bases at J, leaving 9 bases unmatched. The CDR3 consists of 14 residues. CDR3 loop: CAITTDRDGNTIYF. The CDR3 DNA reads as TGTGCCATCACTACCGACAGGGATGGAAACACCATATATTTT.

In this sample, this clonotype turned up many times. This sequence joins TRBV24-1 and TRBJ2-5; the D gene is possibly TRBD1 (6 bases). Germline V gene lookup returns CDR1 KGHDR and CDR2 SFDVKD. The CDR3 runs to 13 residues. V was trimmed by 9 bases and J by 2 bases, leaving 12 bases between them. This chain's CDR3 is CATPGTNQETQYF. CDR3 DNA: TGTGCCACCCCCGGGACAAATCAAGAGACCCAGTACTTC.

This clonotype was recorded only once. The chain is built from TRBV30 and TRBJ2-7, with D possibly matching TRBD1 (7 bases). V was clipped by 4 bases and J by 12 bases, with 22 bases between them. The germline gives CDR1 GTSNPN, CDR2 SVGIG (reference sequence). This CDR3 is built from 13 residues. The CDR3 spells CAWNVRGDADWYF. CDR3 nucleotides: TGTGCCTGGAATGTCAGGGGGGACGCAGATTGGTACTTC.

This clonotype was seen repeatedly, ten times or more. This chain connects TRBV28 to TRBJ2-7; 14 bases agree with TRBD2. This CDR3 has 18 residues. The V gene's germline CDR1 is MDHEN and CDR2 SYDVKM. V dropped 4 bases and J dropped 7; count of bases not matched to a gene: 15. The CDR3 reads CASSSPRLAGGPSREQYF. Here the CDR3 DNA reads TGTGCCAGCAGTTCCCCTAGACTAGCGGGAGGGCCATCGCGTGAGCAGTACTTC. The full variable domain, in which reference TRBV28 and TRBJ2-7 provide the parts outside the CDR3, is DVKVTQSSRYLVKRTGEKVFLECVQDMDHENMFWYRQDPGLGLRLIYFSYDVKMKEKGDIPEGYSVSREKKERFSLILESASTNQTSMYLCASSSPRLAGGPSREQYFGPGTRLTVT.

This clonotype was recorded a few times. The chain is built from TRBV28 and TRBJ1-6, with D maybe TRBD1 (6 bases). The CDR3 covers 18 residues. V lost 6 bases, J lost 0 bases, and 18 bases lay in between. Germline values: CDR1 MDHEN, CDR2 SYDVKM. CDR3 region: CASRPAGGKGSYNSPLHF. The CDR3 DNA is TGTGCCAGCAGGCCTGCTGGGGGCAAGGGCTCCTATAATTCACCCCTCCACTTT.

This clonotype was recorded many times. The V gene is TRBV29-1, the J gene TRBJ1-2; D unclear. The CDR3 is 11 residues long. Germline CDR1 reads SQVTM; CDR2 reads ANQGSEA. With 3 bases removed from V and 6 bases from J, the gap between germline ends came to 8 bases. The CDR3 DNA reads TGCAGCGTTGACGACCGTGATGGCTACACCTTC. Residues: CSVDDRDGYTF.

This clonotype was picked up many times. V usage is TRBV24-1 and J usage is TRBJ2-5; D is unclear. The ends were cut back, 2 bases at V and 5 bases at J, with 8 bases in the middle. Germline V lookup: CDR1 KGHDR, CDR2 SFDVKD. The CDR3 is 13 residues long. In DNA form, the CDR3 reads TGTGCCACCAGTGATTCCCTTTTGGAGACCCAGTACTTC. Its protein is CATSDSLLETQYF.

Many counts were recorded for this clonotype. J is TRBJ2-5 and V is TRBV12-3 or TRBV12-4; D not resolved. The CDR3 length is 11 residues. The V end lost 6 bases, the J end lost 2 bases, and 4 bases lay between the germline ends. CDR3 loop: CASRAQETQYF. DNA for the CDR3: TGTGCCAGCAGAGCACAAGAGACCCAGTACTTC.

This clonotype was seen repeatedly, ten times or more. One end of the junction is discordant with germline, which a read error may explain. The V call is TRBV19, the J call TRBJ1-3, with D possibly TRBD1 on 5 matching bases. From germline, CDR1 is LNHDA and CDR2 SQIVND (reference sequence). The CDR3 length is 11 residues. The CDR3 loop is CASPGGTRRDF. The CDR3 bases are TGTGCCAGTCCCGGGGGGACGCGGAGAGATTTT.

This clonotype was detected many times. V and J are TRBV28 and TRBJ2-7; TRBD1 aligns across 8 bases. From germline, CDR1 is MDHEN and CDR2 SYDVKM. The CDR3 is 14 residues long. V shed 3 bases, J shed 1 base, and the junction held 2 bases outside the gene matches. The CDR3: CASSFWDRSYEQYF. The CDR3 bases are TGTGCCAGCAGTTTTTGGGACAGGTCCTACGAGCAGTACTTC.

Only a few counts were recorded for this clonotype. J is TRBJ2-7 and V is TRBV30, with 10 positions matching TRBD2. The V segment lost 2 bases and the J segment 6 bases; nucleotides outside the gene matches: 16. CDR1 GTSNPN and CDR2 SVGIG come from the germline V gene (reference sequence). The CDR3 contains 17 residues. CDR3 amino acids: CAWSPPTGLAGVVEQYF. The CDR3 nucleotides are TGTGCCTGGAGTCCCCCCACCGGGCTAGCGGGAGTGGTCGAGCAGTACTTC. Drawing the rest from reference TRBV30 and TRBJ2-7, the complete variable domain is SQTIHQWPATLVQPVGSPLSLECTVEGTSNPNLYWYRQAAGRGLQLLFYSVGIGQISSEVPQNLSASRPQDRQFILSSKKLLLSDSGFYLCAWSPPTGLAGVVEQYFGPGTRLTVT.

This clonotype was recorded many times. The chain links TRBV6-5 to TRBJ2-5; D is possibly TRBD2 (7 bases). Trimming left V 0 bases short and J 4 bases short, with 12 bases between. The CDR3 is 15 amino acids. The germline gives CDR1 MNHEY, CDR2 SVGAGI. The CDR3 loop is CASSYSMGGPETQYF. CDR3 DNA: TGTGCCAGCAGTTACTCGATGGGGGGGCCAGAGACCCAGTACTTC.

The table lists this clonotype with a few counts. This chain uses TRBV19 with TRBJ2-5; D gene uncertain. Looked up from germline, CDR1 is LNHDA and CDR2 is SQIVND (reference sequence). The CDR3 runs 12 residues. The V end was cut by 3 bases, the J end by 5 bases, with 7 bases between. The CDR3 loop reads CASSISSETQYF. The CDR3 nucleotides read TGTGCCAGTAGTATTTCGTCGGAGACCCAGTACTTC.

This clonotype turned up a few times. The chain has TRBV29-1 and TRBJ2-7; D is tentatively TRBD1 or TRBD2 (5 bases each). CDR1 and CDR2 (germline): SQVTM, ANQGSEA. The length of the CDR3 is 12 residues. Between the trimmed V and J ends, which lost 6 bases and 2 bases, there was a span of 11 bases. DNA for the CDR3: TGCAGCGTCCGGGACGCCCCCTACGAGCAGTACTTC. This gives the protein CSVRDAPYEQYF.

The rearrangement links TRBV30 to TRBJ1-2, with a possible D match to TRBD1 (6 bases). From germline, CDR1 is GTSNPN and CDR2 SVGIG (reference sequence). The V end was cut by 2 bases, the J end by 4 bases, with 11 bases between. The CDR3 spans 13 residues. Here the CDR3 DNA reads TGTGCCTGGAGTAAGCAGGGGAGCTATGGCTACACCTTC. The encoded protein is CAWSKQGSYGYTF.

This clonotype was picked up many times. This rearrangement joins TRBV20-1 to TRBJ1-1; D might be TRBD1 (6 bases). Germline values: CDR1 DFQATT, CDR2 SNEGSKA (reference sequence). The CDR3 spans 15 residues. Trimming stripped 6 bases from V and 1 base from J, with 18 bases between. The DNA for the CDR3 is TGCAGTGCCCCCCTAGGGGGACGAAGGAACACTGAAGCTTTCTTT. Protein sequence: CSAPLGGRRNTEAFF.